The 27 T cell receptor beta chains below all came from one sample that was sequenced in a study of blood T cell repertoires in COVID-19. TCRdb's copy holds only in-frame clones and misses some; the assay was immunoSEQ multiplex PCR. In the table there are some 490,000 clones, 80% to 90% of which are singletons. Material: PBMCs or T cells enriched from blood (not recorded which). Every receptor here comes from an older woman who had recovered from COVID-19.

This chain joins TRBV2 and TRBJ1-5; no definite D call. CDR1 and CDR2 (germline): SNHLY, FYNNEI. Trimming took 3 bases from V and 5 from J, leaving 14 bases between them. The CDR3 runs 15 residues. CDR3 in amino acids: CASSEEGRVDQPQHF. For the CDR3, the DNA is TGTGCCAGCAGTGAGGAGGGAAGGGTGGATCAGCCCCAGCATTTT.

The rearrangement links TRBV5-4 to TRBJ2-3; TRBD1 matches at 8 bases. Germline lookup yields CDR1 SGHNT and CDR2 YYREEE (reference sequence). Trimming took 2 bases from V and 4 from J; bases not matched to a gene: 6. The CDR3 sequence is 15 residues long. In DNA form, the CDR3 reads TGTGCCAGCAGCTTTTACAGGGGGTCGGCAGATACGCAGTATTTT. It yields the protein CASSFYRGSADTQYF.

V and J are TRBV7-8 and TRBJ1-2; D might be TRBD1 (5 bases). Per germline, CDR1 SGHVS and CDR2 FQNEAQ. Trimming cost V 5 bases and J 8 bases, with 12 bases left between them. The CDR3 is 12 residues long. The CDR3 protein is CASSPGGEGYTF. The CDR3 nucleotides are TGTGCCAGCAGCCCCGGGGGGGAGGGCTACACCTTC.

V gene TRBV5-1 combines with J gene TRBJ1-1; D possibly corresponds to TRBD1 (6 bases). Germline assignment: CDR1 SGHRS and CDR2 YFSETQ. There are 15 residues in the CDR3. V lost 4 bases and J lost 4, with 17 bases in between. The chain's CDR3 is CASSQGTSRGTEAFF. CDR3 DNA sequence: TGCGCCAGCAGCCAAGGGACATCGCGCGGCACTGAAGCTTTCTTT.

The rearrangement joins TRBV2 to TRBJ2-3, with a weak D call TRBD1 (5 bases). Germline V gene sequence: CDR1 SNHLY, CDR2 FYNNEI. This CDR3 is built from 15 residues. V dropped 8 bases and J dropped 0 bases, with 15 bases sitting between them. CDR3 nucleotides: TGTGCCAGCCGGCATGACAGAACTAGCACAGATACGCAGTATTTT. Its translation is CASRHDRTSTDTQYF.

V is TRBV6-5 and J is TRBJ2-7; the match to TRBD2 covers 8 bases. V gave up 7 bases and J gave up 6 bases; unmatched junction bases: 8. The CDR3 runs to 13 residues. CDR1 MNHEY and CDR2 SVGAGI come from the germline V gene. The CDR3 DNA is TGTGCCAGCAAACGGGAGGGTCGGGTCGAGCAGTACTTC. Translated, it gives CASKREGRVEQYF.

The CDR3 sequence is CASSLFGTGAAEQFF. In DNA form, the CDR3 reads TGTGCCAGCAGCTTATTCGGGACAGGGGCCGCTGAGCAGTTCTTC. The gene calls are TRBV7-6 and TRBJ2-1, with 10 bases matching TRBD1. The CDR3 is 15 residues long. With 2 bases clipped from V and 9 bases from J, the junction kept 7 bases outside the gene matches. Germline loops: CDR1 SGHVS, CDR2 FNYEAQ.

The genes are TRBV7-2 and TRBJ1-2, with D unclear. The CDR3 length is 12 residues. Germline V gene sequence: CDR1 SGHTA, CDR2 FQGNSA. V lost 3 bases and J 8 bases, leaving 10 bases between the germline ends. CDR3 sequence reads: CASSFLGDGYTF. CDR3 nucleotides: TGTGCCAGCAGCTTCCTGGGCGACGGCTACACCTTC.

CDR3 in DNA: TGTGCCAGCAGTCGACAGGGCAGGGTACTTTTTGGGGAGCTGTTTTTT. Encoded protein: CASSRQGRVLFGELFF. The chain joins TRBV5-4 to TRBJ2-2; TRBD1 matches at 7 bases. Germline CDR1 reads SGHNT; CDR2 reads YYREEE (reference sequence). The V segment lost 5 bases and the J segment 8 bases; nucleotides outside the gene matches: 15. CDR3 length: 16 residues. Full variable domain (rest looked up from reference TRBV5-4 and TRBJ2-2): ETGVTQSPTHLIKTRGQQVTLRCSSQSGHNTVSWYQQALGQGPQFIFQYYREEENGRGNFPPRFSGLQFPNYSSELNVNALELDDSALYLCASSRQGRVLFGELFFGEGSRLTVL.

CDR3 nucleotide sequence: TGTGCCAGCATCAAATGGGGGGAAGATACGCAGTATTTT. Its protein is CASIKWGEDTQYF. This chain links TRBV27 with TRBJ2-3; possibly TRBD2 for D (6 bases). The germline gives CDR1 MNHEY, CDR2 SMNVEV (reference sequence). CDR3 length: 13 amino acids. V was trimmed by 7 bases and J by 5 bases, leaving 13 bases between them.

This clone appeared a few times. The chain employs TRBV3-1 (or the pseudogene TRBV3-2) and TRBJ2-3; 14 nucleotides align to TRBD2. The CDR3 sequence is 16 residues long. Germline-derived CDR1 and CDR2 are LGHDT and YNNKEL (reference sequence). The trim removed 5 bases at V and 10 bases at J, leaving 11 bases unmatched. The CDR3 bases are TGTGCCAGCAGCTCGGGACTAGCGGGGGTCACGGTAGCGCAGTATTTT. It specifies CASSSGLAGVTVAQYF.

The rearrangement joins TRBV5-1 to TRBJ2-7; D not certain. The V end was cut by 4 bases, the J end by 1 base, with 9 bases between. The germline V gene has CDR1 SGHRS and CDR2 YFSETQ. The CDR3 extends over 13 amino acids. The CDR3 DNA follows: TGCGCCAGCAGCGCCGACAAGTCCTACGAGCAGTACTTC. Protein product: CASSADKSYEQYF.

In this sample, this clone turned up a few times. This rearrangement joins TRBV13 to TRBJ2-3, with 8 bases matching TRBD2. Germline CDR1 PRHDT, CDR2 FYEKMQ (reference sequence). The CDR3 has 15 residues. With V trimmed by 2 bases and J by 3 bases, 4 bases remained unmatched. This chain's CDR3 is CASSLKGLVTDTQYF. CDR3 sequence (DNA): TGTGCCAGCAGCTTAAAGGGACTAGTAACAGATACGCAGTATTTT. The variable domain in full, completed from reference TRBV13 and TRBJ2-3, reads AAGVIQSPRHLIKEKRETATLKCYPIPRHDTVYWYQQGPGQDPQFLISFYEKMQSDKGSIPDRFSAQQFSDYHSELNMSSLELGDSALYFCASSLKGLVTDTQYFGPGTRLTVL.

CDR3 protein: CASSHTQGRGETQYF. As DNA, the CDR3 is TGTGCCAGCAGCCATACCCAGGGAAGAGGAGAGACCCAGTACTTC. The chain combines TRBV3-1 (or the pseudogene TRBV3-2) with TRBJ2-5, with TRBD1 as a possible D gene (5 bases). V was clipped by 3 bases and J by 4 bases, with 15 bases between them. This CDR3 has 15 residues. Germline lookup yields CDR1 LGHDT and CDR2 YNNKEL (reference sequence).

This CDR3 is CASSPTQGHTEAFF. The DNA for the CDR3 is TGTGCCAGCAGTCCGACTCAGGGCCACACTGAAGCTTTCTTT. The J gene is TRBJ1-1, the V gene TRBV5-5; D might be TRBD1 (5 bases). The V gene's germline CDR1 is SGHKS and CDR2 YYEKEE (reference sequence). The ends were cut back, 5 bases at V and 3 bases at J, with 14 bases in the middle. This CDR3 is 14 amino acids long.

The rearrangement uses TRBV27 and TRBJ2-1; 10 positions agree with TRBD2. Germline loops: CDR1 MNHEY, CDR2 SMNVEV (reference sequence). This CDR3 is 17 amino acids long. With V trimmed by 6 bases and J by 1 base, 9 bases remained unmatched. DNA for the CDR3: TGTGCCAGCAGCACCCCCCCTAGCGGGAGATCCTACAATGAGCAGTTCTTC. Protein product: CASSTPPSGRSYNEQFF.

A few counts support this clone. The chain has TRBV7-8 and TRBJ1-5; a possible D gene is TRBD1 (5 bases). The length of the CDR3 is 16 residues. Germline CDR1 SGHVS, CDR2 FQNEAQ. The ends were cut back, 0 bases at V and 4 bases at J, with 13 bases in the middle. Here the CDR3 reads CASSLARWGSNQPQHF. CDR3 sequence (DNA): TGTGCCAGCAGCTTAGCAAGGTGGGGCTCAAATCAGCCCCAGCATTTT.

This chain connects TRBV18 to TRBJ1-1; no definite D call. CDR1 KGHSH and CDR2 LQKENI come from the germline V gene. This CDR3 is built from 15 residues. V lost 4 bases to trimming and J lost 1 base, with 13 bases between them. For the CDR3, the DNA is TGTGCCAGCTCACTTGCCGGGAACTCGAACACTGAAGCTTTCTTT. It yields the protein CASSLAGNSNTEAFF.

This chain joins TRBV2 and TRBJ1-1, with TRBD1 matching 7 bases. Germline-derived CDR1 and CDR2 are SNHLY and FYNNEI. The CDR3 has 14 amino acids. V lost 6 bases to trimming and J lost 2 bases; unmatched junction nucleotides: 6. CDR3 coding DNA: TGTGCCAGCAGGGGGGGACAGACAAACACTGAAGCTTTCTTT. Amino acid sequence: CASRGGQTNTEAFF. Full variable domain (missing parts from reference TRBV2 and TRBJ1-1): EPEVTQTPSHQVTQMGQEVILRCVPISNHLYFYWYRQILGQKVEFLVSFYNNEISEKSEIFDDQFSVERPDGSNFTLKIRSTKLEDSAMYFCASRGGQTNTEAFFGQGTRLTVV.

This sequence joins TRBV11-2 and TRBJ2-1; D is unclear. The germline V and J ends were trimmed by 1 base and 5 bases, with 18 bases remaining between them. CDR1 is SGHAT, CDR2 FQNNGV, per germline. The CDR3 totals 17 residues. CDR3 residues: CASSLVVASGPHNEQFF. The CDR3 DNA reads TGTGCCAGCAGCTTAGTGGTGGCAAGTGGGCCACACAATGAGCAGTTCTTC.

This chain connects TRBV6-1 to TRBJ2-1, with D perhaps matching TRBD1 (5 bases). Germline V gene sequence: CDR1 MNHNS, CDR2 SASEGT. The CDR3 covers 16 residues. V lost 2 bases and J 4 bases, leaving 15 bases between the germline ends. The CDR3 region has the DNA TGTGCCAGCAGTGAAATTCAGTTGGGGCCGTACAATGAGCAGTTCTTC. It encodes CASSEIQLGPYNEQFF.

This clone has more than one count but fewer than ten. For the CDR3, the DNA is TGTGCCAGTAGTAAGAGGGTGGGCATAGATACGCAGTATTTT. This gives the protein CASSKRVGIDTQYF. The chain carries TRBV19 and TRBJ2-3; maybe TRBD2 (5 bases). The CDR3 runs to 14 residues. Trimming shortened V by 4 bases and J by 5 bases, and 13 bases separated the two germline ends. In germline, CDR1 is LNHDA, CDR2 SQIVND (reference sequence).

This chain joins TRBV9 and TRBJ1-6, with 9 bases lining up with TRBD1. V shed 0 bases and J 8 bases; nucleotides not matched to a gene: 3. The germline V gene has CDR1 SGDLS and CDR2 YYNGEE. The CDR3 spans 15 residues. CDR3 protein: CASSVGDRVDSPLHF. CDR3 DNA: TGTGCCAGCAGCGTAGGGGACAGGGTTGATTCACCCCTCCACTTT. Together with reference TRBV9 and TRBJ1-6, the CDR3 gives the full variable domain: DSGVTQTPKHLITATGQRVTLRCSPRSGDLSVYWYQQSLDQGLQFLIQYYNGEERAKGNILERFSAQQFPDLHSELNLSSLELGDSALYFCASSVGDRVDSPLHFGNGTRLTVT.

The CDR3 reads CATLRDRGSDTQYF. As DNA, the CDR3 is TGTGCCACACTACGGGACAGGGGGTCGGATACGCAGTATTTT. The chain employs TRBV6-5 and TRBJ2-3, with 11 bases identical to TRBD1. The CDR3 spans 14 residues. V lost 10 bases to trimming and J lost 6 bases; unmatched junction nucleotides: 9. From germline, CDR1 is MNHEY and CDR2 SVGAGI.

CDR3: CASTPTKRYRTGRPYEQYF. The CDR3 DNA reads TGTGCCAGCACCCCAACAAAGCGTTATCGGACAGGGAGACCCTACGAGCAGTACTTC. The chain employs TRBV21-1 and TRBJ2-7; whether TRBD1, the table's D call, matches the DNA was not checked. TRBV21-1 is a pseudogene segment. The CDR3 contains 19 residues.

CDR3 nucleotide sequence: TGTGCCAGCAGCTCACAGGGGGCAGAAACTGAAGCTTTCTTT. Its protein product is CASSSQGAETEAFF. V usage is TRBV11-2 and J usage is TRBJ1-1, with TRBD1 matching over 9 bases. This CDR3 is built from 14 residues. After removal of 4 bases from V and 5 bases from J, the junction contained 5 bases not matched to a gene. CDR1 SGHAT and CDR2 FQNNGV come from the germline V gene.

This chain connects TRBV6-6 to TRBJ2-1; perhaps TRBD2 as D (5 bases). V was shortened by 2 bases and J by 8 bases, with 7 bases between the two germline ends. Germline-derived CDR1 and CDR2 are MNHNY and SVGAGI (reference sequence). The CDR3 totals 12 residues. The CDR3 region is CASSYGRDEQFF. CDR3 in DNA: TGTGCCAGCAGTTACGGGCGGGATGAGCAGTTCTTC.